Presented here are 18 T cell receptor beta chains from one specimen sequenced in a study of tumor-infiltrating lymphocytes in oesophageal squamous cell carcinoma (dated by TCRdb to about 2016). The library was generated by PCR. The sequencer listed for this sample is Illumina HiSeq 2000. The public reads were quality trimmed at Q25 with fastp and then assembled into clones with MiXCR by TCRdb, keeping productive beta chains. Rows matching on CDR3 protein sequence are summarized as one entry with the most common DNA and genes. The sample table lists 9,500 to 15,000 distinct CDR3 sequences, 50% to 60% of them with a count of one. Together, the top ten hold more than 30% of the sample. Sequenced input: esophageal tumor tissue. The receptors were sampled from a female donor with esophageal squamous cell carcinoma.

Turning to this clonotype: As the CDR3 is not closed by the conserved phenylalanine or tryptophan, this likely results from a read error. The DNA is omitted, as the CDR3 cannot be located on it reliably, and the CDR3 follows TCRdb's listing. The genes are TRBV7-2 and TRBJ2-3; the D segment call TRBD2 is taken from the table without a DNA check. The germline V gene has CDR1 SGHTA and CDR2 FQGNSA. The CDR3 sequence runs 13 residues, both termini included. The CDR3 loop reads CASSLRHEQFFGP.

Details on this clonotype: The missing conserved phenylalanine or tryptophan at the end of this CDR3 makes a read error likely. The DNA is omitted, as the CDR3 cannot be located on it reliably, and the CDR3 follows TCRdb's listing. V usage is TRBV7-8 and J usage is TRBJ2-7; the D call TRBD1 from the table was never checked on the DNA. Germline V gene sequence: CDR1 SGHVS, CDR2 FQNEAQ. The CDR3 is 17 residues long, ends included. The CDR3 sequence: CASSVTGEGAYGYTFGS.

The chain joins TRBV7-3 to TRBJ2-6; D gene ambiguous. The CDR3 length is 16 residues. Germline V gives CDR1 SGHTA, CDR2 FQGTGA. Trimming took 3 bases from V and 0 from J, leaving 9 bases between them. The DNA of the CDR3 is TGTGCCAGCAGCTTGGTTCCTTACTCTGGGGCCAACGTCCTGACTTTC. This codes for CASSLVPYSGANVLTF.

This clonotype turned up a few times. V is TRBV7-2 and J is TRBJ2-7; possible D gene TRBD2, 5 bases. Germline V gives CDR1 SGHTA, CDR2 FQGNSA. The ends were cut back, 5 bases at V and 7 bases at J, with 12 bases in the middle. CDR3 length equals 12 residues. DNA of the CDR3: TGTGCCAGCAGCGCGGACTGGGCGGAGCAGTACTTC. It translates to CASSADWAEQYF.

This clonotype was seen more than once but under ten times. This chain connects TRBV7-2 to TRBJ2-6, with a weak D call TRBD1 (6 bases). Germline CDR1 reads SGHTA; CDR2 reads FQGNSA. This CDR3 is built from 16 residues. V shed 5 bases and J shed 2 bases, with 13 bases lying between them. The CDR3 loop reads CASSTYRVTGANVLTF. In nucleotides, the CDR3 is TGTGCCAGCAGCACATACAGGGTAACTGGGGCCAACGTCCTGACTTTC.

The CDR3 DNA reads TGTGCCAGCAGGTCCGGACAGGCCGCCTACGAGCAGTACTTC. Translation gives CASRSGQAAYEQYF. The J gene is TRBJ2-5, the V gene TRBV6-2 or TRBV6-3; 7 bases align to TRBD1. The J call may be wrong; the DNA end is better matched by TRBJ2-7. The length of the CDR3 is 14 residues. Germline loops: CDR1 MNHEY, CDR2 SVGEGT.

The J gene is TRBJ2-5, the V gene TRBV5-6, with TRBD2 identical over 8 bases. The J call is doubtful: the DNA matches TRBJ2-7 better. There are 14 residues in the CDR3. CDR1 and CDR2 from the germline V gene are SGHDT and YYEEEE. Here the CDR3 reads CASSFSAGGYEQYF. CDR3 bases: TGTGCCAGCAGCTTTTCGGCGGGGGGCTACGAGCAGTACTTC.

This clonotype was counted a single time. The J gene is TRBJ2-1, the V gene TRBV12-3 or TRBV12-4; 11 bases are a match to TRBD2. This CDR3 comprises 17 residues. The junction had 6 bases not matched to a gene; V was cut back by 5 bases and J by 0 bases. The CDR3 sequence is CASSPNSGRASYNEQFF. CDR3 DNA: TGTGCCAGCAGTCCCAATAGCGGGAGGGCCTCCTACAATGAGCAGTTCTTC.

The genes are TRBV19 and TRBJ2-1; 9 nucleotides align to TRBD1. The J call could be wrong; TRBJ2-7 is a better fit for the DNA end. Germline loops: CDR1 LNHDA, CDR2 SQIVND (reference sequence). The CDR3 spans 13 residues. CDR3 coding DNA: TGTGCCACCAAGGGGACAGGGACCTACGAGCAGTACTTC. Translation: CATKGTGTYEQYF.

This chain connects TRBV27 to TRBJ2-5; 7 nucleotides match TRBD2. Looked up from germline, CDR1 is MNHEY and CDR2 is SMNVEV (reference sequence). Germline trimming cut 6 bases from V and 5 bases from J; bases unmatched to any gene: 0. This CDR3 comprises 11 residues. CDR3 residues: CASRGGETQYF. CDR3 coding DNA: TGTGCCAGCAGGGGAGGGGAGACCCAGTACTTC.

This clonotype was seen at least ten times. The V gene is TRBV7-9, the J gene TRBJ2-7, with no clear D. CDR1 is SEHNR and CDR2 is FQNEAQ in the germline V gene (reference sequence). CDR3 length equals 12 residues. Trimming removed 8 bases at V and 1 base at J, with 9 bases between. The CDR3 loop reads CASGDGSYEQYF. In DNA form, the CDR3 reads TGTGCCAGCGGAGATGGGTCCTACGAGCAGTACTTC.

V and J are TRBV19 and TRBJ1-4; a possible D gene is TRBD1 (5 bases). The ends were cut back, 5 bases at V and 8 bases at J, with 15 bases in the middle. The CDR3 consists of 14 residues. CDR1 is LNHDA and CDR2 is SQIVND in the germline V gene (reference sequence). The CDR3 protein is CASSGTVVTEKLFF. The CDR3, as DNA: TGTGCCAGTAGTGGGACGGTTGTAACGGAAAAACTGTTTTTT.

V usage is TRBV7-2 and J usage is TRBJ2-5; 15 nucleotides align to TRBD2. TRBJ2-1 explains the end of the DNA better; the J call may be wrong. This CDR3 has 15 amino acids. The V gene's germline CDR1 is SGHTA and CDR2 FQGNSA. DNA of the CDR3: TGTGCCAGCAGCTTATCCGGGACTAGCGGGGGGGAGCAGTTCTTC. Its translation is CASSLSGTSGGEQFF.

The genes are TRBV7-3 and TRBJ2-3; D is unclear. The J call may be incorrect, as the DNA end agrees better with TRBJ2-1. This CDR3 has 12 amino acids. Germline V gene sequence: CDR1 SGHTA, CDR2 FQGTGA. DNA of the CDR3: TGTGCCAGCAGCTTAACCAGAAATGAGCAGTTCTTC. Protein sequence: CASSLTRNEQFF.

This clonotype has at least ten counts. The V gene is TRBV5-1, the J gene TRBJ2-1, with 12 bases identical to TRBD2. The CDR3 is 18 amino acids. J lost 8 bases, V lost 0 bases, and 12 bases had no gene match. Germline CDR1 reads SGHRS; CDR2 reads YFSETQ. The CDR3 DNA reads as TGCGCCAGCAGCTTGGCCCCGGCTAGCGGGGGGGTTAGTTATGAGCAGTTCTTC. It yields the protein CASSLAPASGGVSYEQFF.

This chain joins TRBV7-3 and TRBJ2-3; 12 positions agree with TRBD2. CDR3 size: 16 residues. The ends lost 5 bases at V and 1 base at J; junction bases unmatched: 4. Germline loops: CDR1 SGHTA, CDR2 FQGTGA. The CDR3, as DNA: TGTGCCAGCAGCCGGGGACTAGCGGGTCGCACAGATACGCAGTATTTT. Its protein product is CASSRGLAGRTDTQYF. The variable domain in full, with the rest retrieved from reference TRBV7-3 and TRBJ2-3, is GAGVSQTPSNKVTEKGKYVELRCDPISGHTALYWYRQSLGQGPEFLIYFQGTGAADDSGLPNDRFFAVRPEGSVSTLKIQRTERGDSAVYLCASSRGLAGRTDTQYFGPGTRLTVL.

This clonotype was observed a few times. This chain uses TRBV7-2 with TRBJ2-3; D is unclear. Germline V gene data show CDR1 as SGHTA and CDR2 as FQGNSA. Trimming removed 4 bases from V and 2 bases from J, with 4 bases in between. The CDR3 covers 12 residues. The CDR3 sequence: CASSSYTDTQYF. CDR3 sequence (DNA): TGTGCCAGCAGCTCGTACACAGATACGCAGTATTTT.

The V gene is TRBV20-1, the J gene TRBJ2-1; D gene unclear. Trimming removed 1 base from V and 2 bases from J, with 12 bases in between. The germline gives CDR1 DFQATT, CDR2 SNEGSKA (reference sequence). This CDR3 region has 15 residues. CDR3 DNA sequence: TGCAGTGCTAGAGTCTCCGTGGGAACCTACAATGAGCAGTTCTTC. It yields the protein CSARVSVGTYNEQFF.